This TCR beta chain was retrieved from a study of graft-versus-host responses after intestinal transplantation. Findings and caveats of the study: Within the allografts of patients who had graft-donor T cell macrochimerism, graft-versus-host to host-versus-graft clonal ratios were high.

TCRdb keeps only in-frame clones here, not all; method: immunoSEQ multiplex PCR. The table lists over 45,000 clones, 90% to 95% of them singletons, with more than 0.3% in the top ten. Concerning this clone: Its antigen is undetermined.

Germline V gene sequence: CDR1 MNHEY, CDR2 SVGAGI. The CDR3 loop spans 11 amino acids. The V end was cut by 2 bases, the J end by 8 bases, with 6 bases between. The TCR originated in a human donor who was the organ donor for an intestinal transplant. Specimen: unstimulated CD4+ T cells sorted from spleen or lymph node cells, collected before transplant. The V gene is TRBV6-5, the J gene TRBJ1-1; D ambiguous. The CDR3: CASSYQTEAFF. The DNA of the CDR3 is TGTGCCAGCAGTTACCAAACAGAAGCTTTCTTT.